This T cell receptor beta chain originates from a study of CD8+ T cells in alopecia areata. The CDR3 has 15 amino acids. Germline-derived CDR1 and CDR2 are NNHNN and SYGAGS (reference sequence). V lost 5 bases to trimming and J lost 3 bases; unmatched junction nucleotides: 8. RNA was isolated and reverse transcribed to cDNA, the sequencing template. Using immunoSEQ multiplex PCR, the repertoire was profiled, and TCRdb retains in-frame clones only, with some absent. Recorded here are under 350,000 clones, none singletons. This clone was found a few times. What it recognizes is unknown. The gene names given are mouse names. The DNA ends 4 residues before the CDR3 does, and the rest of the CDR3 is filled in from the germline J gene. Scientists pooled cutaneous lymph node cells and sorted them on CD4, CD8alpha, NKG2D, NKG2ACE and other markers. Findings of the study overall: Alopecia totalis/universalis scalp especially showed more expanded CD8+ clones than normal scalp. In patients, TCRs were shared less clearly than in mice, and HLA may possibly be involved.

This chain joins TRBV13-2 and TRBJ2-1, with 7 bases aligning to TRBD2. Sequenced material: CD4+ T cells sorted from a lymph node. The receptor comes from a C3H/HeJ mouse with alopecia areata. The strain's MHC haplotype is H2-k. The part of the CDR3 DNA that was read is TGTGCCAGCGGGGCTGGGCTGGGGGTCTATGCT. It specifies CASGAGLGVYA. Given in full, the CDR3 is CASGAGLGVYAEQFF.